This T cell receptor (beta chain) comes out of a study of chemoradiotherapy in HPV16-positive cancers. Over chemoradiotherapy, repertoires were sampled more than once. Assay: immunoSEQ multiplex PCR; the TCRdb copy retains only in-frame clones and omits some. The data hold about 2,500 clones, with under 90% observed a single time. Study conclusions and caveats: Candidate HPV-specific clones and E7-related TCR motifs grew in tumor during treatment. In HPV16-positive patients, HPV-responsive T-cell expansion tracked better recurrence-free survival. Functional assays defining HPV-specific T cells used only a couple of HPV16-positive patients.

This clone has only one observation. Its antigen is currently unknown. Specimen: tumor tissue, collected from a patient who underwent chemoradiotherapy. The sequence derives from a human donor with HPV-associated anogenital cancer.

This chain's CDR3 is CASSVGDILLNGYTF. Written as DNA, the CDR3 is TGTGCCAGCAGCGTAGGAGACATCCTATTAAATGGCTACACCTTC. The genes are TRBV9 and TRBJ1-2; D unresolved. Trimming stripped 0 bases from V and 6 bases from J, with 15 bases between. This CDR3 spans 15 amino acids. Germline CDR1 is SGDLS and CDR2 is YYNGEE.